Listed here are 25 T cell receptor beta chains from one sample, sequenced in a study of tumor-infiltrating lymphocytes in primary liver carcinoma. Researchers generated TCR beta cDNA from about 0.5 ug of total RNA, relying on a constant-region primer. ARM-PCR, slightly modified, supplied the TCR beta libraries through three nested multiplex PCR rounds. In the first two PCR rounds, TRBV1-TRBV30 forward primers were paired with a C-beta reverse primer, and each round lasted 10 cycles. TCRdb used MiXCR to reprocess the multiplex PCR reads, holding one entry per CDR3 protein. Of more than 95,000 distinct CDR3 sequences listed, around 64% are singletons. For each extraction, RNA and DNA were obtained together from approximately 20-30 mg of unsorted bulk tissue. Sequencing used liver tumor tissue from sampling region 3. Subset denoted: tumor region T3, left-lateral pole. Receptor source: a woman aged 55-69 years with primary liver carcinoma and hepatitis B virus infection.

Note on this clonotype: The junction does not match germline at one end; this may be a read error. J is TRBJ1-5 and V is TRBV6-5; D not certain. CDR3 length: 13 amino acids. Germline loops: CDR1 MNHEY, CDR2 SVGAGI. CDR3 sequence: CASRTGPDQPHHF. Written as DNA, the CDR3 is TGTGCAAGCAGAACTGGCCCTGATCAGCCCCATCATTTT.

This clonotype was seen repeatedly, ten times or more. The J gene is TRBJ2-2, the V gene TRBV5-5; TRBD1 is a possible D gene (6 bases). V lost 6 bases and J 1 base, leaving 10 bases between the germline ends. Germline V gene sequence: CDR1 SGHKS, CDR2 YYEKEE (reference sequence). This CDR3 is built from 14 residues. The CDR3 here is CASTPTGNTGELFF. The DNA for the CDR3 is TGTGCCAGCACCCCGACAGGGAACACCGGGGAGCTGTTTTTT.

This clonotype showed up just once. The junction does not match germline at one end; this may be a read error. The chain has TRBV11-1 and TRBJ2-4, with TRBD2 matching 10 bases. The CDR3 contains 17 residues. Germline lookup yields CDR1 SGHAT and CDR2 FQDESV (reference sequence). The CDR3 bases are TGTGCCAGGAGGTCGAGAAGGACTAGCGGTAACAAATACATTCAGTACTTC. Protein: CARRSRRTSGNKYIQYF.

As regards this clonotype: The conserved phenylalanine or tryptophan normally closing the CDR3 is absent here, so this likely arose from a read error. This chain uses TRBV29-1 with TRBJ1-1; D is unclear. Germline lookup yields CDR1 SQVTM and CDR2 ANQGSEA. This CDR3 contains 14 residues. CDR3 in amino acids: CSAYPGQVNTEAFS. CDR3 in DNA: TGCAGCGCCTACCCCGGGCAAGTGAACACTGAGGCTTTCTCT.

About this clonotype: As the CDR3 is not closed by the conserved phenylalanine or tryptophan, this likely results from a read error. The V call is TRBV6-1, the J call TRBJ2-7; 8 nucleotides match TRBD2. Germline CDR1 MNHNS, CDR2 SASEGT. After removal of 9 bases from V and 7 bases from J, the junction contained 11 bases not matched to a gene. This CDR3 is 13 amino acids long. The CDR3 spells CASSLAEGLEQYI. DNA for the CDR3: TGTGCCAGTTCACTAGCGGAAGGGCTTGAGCAGTACATC.

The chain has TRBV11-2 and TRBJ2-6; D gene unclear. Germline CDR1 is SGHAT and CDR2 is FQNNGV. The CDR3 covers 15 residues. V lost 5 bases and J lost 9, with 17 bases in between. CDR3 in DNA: TGTGCCAGCAGCACGACGAGCTCTGGTGTCAACGTCCTGACTTTC. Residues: CASSTTSSGVNVLTF.

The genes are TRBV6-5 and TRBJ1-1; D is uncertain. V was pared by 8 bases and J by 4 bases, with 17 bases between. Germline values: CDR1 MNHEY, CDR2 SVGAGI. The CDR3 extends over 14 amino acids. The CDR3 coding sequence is TGTGCCAGCGGGATCACGATAGTGGGCACTGAAGCTTTCTTT. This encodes CASGITIVGTEAFF.

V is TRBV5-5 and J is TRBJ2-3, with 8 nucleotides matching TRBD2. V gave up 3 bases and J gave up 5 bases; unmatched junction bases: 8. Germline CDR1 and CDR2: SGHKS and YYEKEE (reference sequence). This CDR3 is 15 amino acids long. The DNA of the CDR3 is TGTGCCAGCAGCTCGGTGACTAGCGTGGAAGATACGCAGTATTTT. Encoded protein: CASSSVTSVEDTQYF.

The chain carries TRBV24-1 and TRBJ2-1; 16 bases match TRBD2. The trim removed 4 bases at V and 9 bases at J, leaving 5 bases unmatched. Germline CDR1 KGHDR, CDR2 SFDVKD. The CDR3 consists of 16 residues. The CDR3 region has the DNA TGTGCCACCAGTGACCCGGGACTAGCGGGAGGGGTTGAGCAGTTCTTC. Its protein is CATSDPGLAGGVEQFF.

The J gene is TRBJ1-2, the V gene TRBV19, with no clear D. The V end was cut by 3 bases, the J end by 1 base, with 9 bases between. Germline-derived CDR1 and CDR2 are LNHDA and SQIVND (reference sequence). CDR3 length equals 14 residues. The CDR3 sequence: CASSIGRGNYGYTF. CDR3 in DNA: TGTGCCAGTAGTATTGGTCGGGGTAACTATGGCTACACCTTC.

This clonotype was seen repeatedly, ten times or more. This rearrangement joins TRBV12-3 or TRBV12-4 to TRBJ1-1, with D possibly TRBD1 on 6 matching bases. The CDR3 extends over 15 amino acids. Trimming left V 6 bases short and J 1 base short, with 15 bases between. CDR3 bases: TGTGCCAGCAGCCCTAGGCAGGGGTGGAACACTGAAGCTTTCTTT. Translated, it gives CASSPRQGWNTEAFF.

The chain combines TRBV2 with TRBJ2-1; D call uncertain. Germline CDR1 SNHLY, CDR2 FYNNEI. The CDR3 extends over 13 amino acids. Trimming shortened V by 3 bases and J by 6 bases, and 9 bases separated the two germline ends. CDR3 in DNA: TGTGCCAGCAGTGATGGACCCCGCAATGAGCAGTTCTTC. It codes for CASSDGPRNEQFF.

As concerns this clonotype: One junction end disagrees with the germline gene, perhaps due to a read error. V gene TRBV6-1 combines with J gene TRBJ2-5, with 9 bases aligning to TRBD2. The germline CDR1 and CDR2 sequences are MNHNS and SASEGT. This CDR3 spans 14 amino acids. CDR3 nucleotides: TGTGCCAGCAACAAGGGCGGGAGGGGAGAGACCCTGTACTTC. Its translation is CASNKGGRGETLYF.

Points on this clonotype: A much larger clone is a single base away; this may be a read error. CDR3 sequence: CTSSPHQGQFF. DNA for the CDR3: TGTACCAGCAGCCCTCATCAGGGGCAGTTCTTC. This chain uses TRBV7-9 with TRBJ2-1, with D possibly TRBD1 on 5 matching bases. The CDR3 has 11 residues. Germline V gene data show CDR1 as SEHNR and CDR2 as FQNEAQ (reference sequence).

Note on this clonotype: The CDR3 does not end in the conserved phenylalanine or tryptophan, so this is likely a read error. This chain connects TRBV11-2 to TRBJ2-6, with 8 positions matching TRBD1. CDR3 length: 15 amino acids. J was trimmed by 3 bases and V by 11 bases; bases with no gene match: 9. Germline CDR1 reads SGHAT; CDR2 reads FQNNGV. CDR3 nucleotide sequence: TGTGCCGGCACCTTGACAGGGGATGGGGCCAACGTCCTGACTTTA. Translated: CAGTLTGDGANVLTL.

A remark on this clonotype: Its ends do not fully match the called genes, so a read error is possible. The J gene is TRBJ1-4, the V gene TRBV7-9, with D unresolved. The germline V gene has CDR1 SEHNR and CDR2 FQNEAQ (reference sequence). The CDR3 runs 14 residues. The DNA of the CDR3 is TGTACCAGCAGCTTATTGGCAGGAGATGAAAAACTGTTTTTT. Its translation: CTSSLLAGDEKLFF.

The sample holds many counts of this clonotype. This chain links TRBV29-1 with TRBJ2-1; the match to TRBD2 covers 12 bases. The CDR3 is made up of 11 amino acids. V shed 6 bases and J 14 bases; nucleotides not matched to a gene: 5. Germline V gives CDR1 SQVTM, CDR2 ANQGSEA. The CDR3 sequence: CSVGLAGREFF. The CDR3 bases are TGCAGCGTCGGACTAGCGGGAAGGGAGTTCTTC.

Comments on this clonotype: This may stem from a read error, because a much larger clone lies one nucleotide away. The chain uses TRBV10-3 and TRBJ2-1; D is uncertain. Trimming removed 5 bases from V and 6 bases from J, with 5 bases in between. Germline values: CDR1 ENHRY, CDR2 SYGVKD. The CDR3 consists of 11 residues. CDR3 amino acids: CAISLANEQFF. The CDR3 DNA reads TGTGCCATCAGTTTGGCCAATGAGCAGTTCTTC.

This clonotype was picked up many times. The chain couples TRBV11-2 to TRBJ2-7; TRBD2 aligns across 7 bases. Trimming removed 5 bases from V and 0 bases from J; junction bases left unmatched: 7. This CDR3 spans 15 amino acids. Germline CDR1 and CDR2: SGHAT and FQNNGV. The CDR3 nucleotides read TGTGCCAGCAGCCCAGAGGGAGGGGACTCCTACGAGCAGTACTTC. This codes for CASSPEGGDSYEQYF.

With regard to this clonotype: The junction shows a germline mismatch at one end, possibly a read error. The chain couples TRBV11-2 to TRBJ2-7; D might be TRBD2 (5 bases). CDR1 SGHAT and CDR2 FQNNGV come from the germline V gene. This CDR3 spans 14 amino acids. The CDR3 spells CTSSPLGSLYGEYF. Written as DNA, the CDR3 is TGTACCAGCAGCCCCTTGGGTAGCTTATACGGGGAGTACTTC.

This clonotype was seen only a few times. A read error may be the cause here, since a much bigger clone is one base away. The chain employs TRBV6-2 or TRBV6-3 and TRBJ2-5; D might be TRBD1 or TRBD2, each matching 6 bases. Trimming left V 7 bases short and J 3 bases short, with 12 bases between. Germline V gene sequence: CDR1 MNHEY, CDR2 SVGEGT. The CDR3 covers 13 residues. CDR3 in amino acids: CASNRVAEETQYF. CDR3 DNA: TGTGCCAGCAACAGGGTAGCGGAAGAGACCCAGTACTTC.

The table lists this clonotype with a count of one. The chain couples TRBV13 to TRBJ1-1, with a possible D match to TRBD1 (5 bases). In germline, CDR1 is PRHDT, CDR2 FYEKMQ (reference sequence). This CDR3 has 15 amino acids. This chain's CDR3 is CYSSRPVGTNTEAFF. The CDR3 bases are TGTTACAGCAGCCGCCCCGTGGGGACGAACACTGAAGCTTTCTTT.

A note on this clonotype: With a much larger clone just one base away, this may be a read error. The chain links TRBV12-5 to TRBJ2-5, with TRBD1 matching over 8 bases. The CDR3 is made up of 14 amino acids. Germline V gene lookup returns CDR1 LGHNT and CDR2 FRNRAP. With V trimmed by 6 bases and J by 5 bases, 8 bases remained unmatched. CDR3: CASGHQGAGETQYF. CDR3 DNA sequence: TGTGCTAGTGGCCACCAGGGGGCAGGGGAGACCCAGTACTTC. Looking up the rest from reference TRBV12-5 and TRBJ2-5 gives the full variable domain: DARVTQTPRHKVTEMGQEVTMRCQPILGHNTVFWYRQTMMQGLELLAYFRNRAPLDDSGMPKDRFSAEMPDATLATLKIQPSEPRDSAVYFCASGHQGAGETQYFGPGTRLLVL.

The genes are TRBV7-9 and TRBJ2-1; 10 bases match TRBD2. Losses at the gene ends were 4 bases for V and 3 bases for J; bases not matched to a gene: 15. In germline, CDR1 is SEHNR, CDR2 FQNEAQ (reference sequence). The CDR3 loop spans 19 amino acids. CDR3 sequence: CASSSPGASGSNYYNEQFF. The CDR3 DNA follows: TGTGCCAGCAGCTCCCCAGGGGCTAGCGGGAGTAATTACTACAATGAGCAGTTCTTC.

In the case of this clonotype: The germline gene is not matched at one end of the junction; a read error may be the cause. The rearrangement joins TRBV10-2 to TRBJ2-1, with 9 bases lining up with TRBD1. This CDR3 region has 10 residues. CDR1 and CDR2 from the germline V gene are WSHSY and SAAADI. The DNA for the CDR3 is TGCACCAGCAGACAGGGGGTGCAGTTCTTC. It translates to CTSRQGVQFF.